The 4 T cell receptor beta chains in this list originate from one sample, sequenced in a study of blood T cell repertoires in COVID-19. Some clones are missing from TCRdb's copy, which holds only in-frame ones; the method was immunoSEQ multiplex PCR. This repertoire shows 650,000 to 800,000 clones, around 90% found once; its top ten account for 0.2% to 0.3%. Sequenced material: peripheral blood. The receptors come from a woman aged 18-30 years with acute or convalescent COVID-19.

This chain connects TRBV5-1 to TRBJ2-3; the match to TRBD1 covers 7 bases. V lost 4 bases and J lost 0; bases outside the gene matches: 8. The V gene's germline CDR1 is SGHRS and CDR2 YFSETQ. There are 16 residues in the CDR3. CDR3 bases: TGCGCCAGCAGCCGGGGACAGCAGAGAAGCACAGATACGCAGTATTTT. Amino acid sequence: CASSRGQQRSTDTQYF.

This clone was seen only once. The V call is TRBV5-6, the J call TRBJ1-1; no reliable D call. The germline V gene has CDR1 SGHDT and CDR2 YYEEEE. With 4 bases removed from V and 3 bases from J, the gap between germline ends came to 16 bases. CDR3 length equals 15 residues. As DNA, the CDR3 is TGTGCCAGCAGCCCACACCCATTCGGGGACACTGAAGCTTTCTTT. It yields the protein CASSPHPFGDTEAFF.

The chain carries TRBV5-4 and TRBJ1-1, with D possibly matching TRBD1 (5 bases). V lost 4 bases and J 3 bases, leaving 13 bases between the germline ends. The germline CDR1 and CDR2 sequences are SGHNT and YYREEE (reference sequence). The CDR3 sequence is 14 residues long. The CDR3 here is CASSRRQTDTEAFF. CDR3 nucleotide sequence: TGTGCCAGCAGCCGTCGACAGACAGACACTGAAGCTTTCTTT.

The J gene is TRBJ2-1, the V gene TRBV6-2 or TRBV6-3, with D possibly matching TRBD2 (6 bases). The V gene's germline CDR1 is MNHEY and CDR2 SVGEGT. V lost 5 bases and J lost 8, with 16 bases in between. This CDR3 comprises 14 residues. The CDR3 loop is CASSKGLQRDEQFF. The CDR3 DNA reads TGTGCCAGCAGTAAGGGACTTCAACGTGATGAGCAGTTCTTC.